The clone carrying this TCR beta chain came up a few times. The data originate from a study of T-cell reconstitution after alpha-beta-depleted transplantation in children. The V gene's germline CDR1 is MDHEN and CDR2 SYDVKM. V shed 6 bases and J shed 8 bases, with 26 bases lying between them. The CDR3 totals 17 residues. Unique molecular identifiers were built into the TCRbeta library. TCRdb re-derived calls from the PCR reads in MiXCR, one entry per CDR3 protein. The sample includes some 530,000 distinct CDR3 sequences, around 12% of them seen just once. The rearrangement joins TRBV28 to TRBJ2-1, with D possibly matching TRBD1 (6 bases). The specimen comprised PBMCs from the stem cell graft donor, sampled from the stem cell graft. The sequence was collected from a human donor who donated a stem cell graft to a child with combined immunodeficiency. The CDR3 bases are TGTGCCAGCAGCCCCTTGGAGCCGGGACCTGGGGGCGATGAGCAGTTCTTC. Translated: CASSPLEPGPGGDEQFF.